This TCR beta chain was observed in a study of human T cells and chemical hapten exposure (dated by TCRdb to the early 2020s). Background on the whole study: For sensitization, 2% DPC in acetone was applied to a 2 cm by 2 cm area of upper inner arm skin. Weekly therapeutic DPC doses were additionally applied to the scalp of patients throughout the approximately 24-week study period. Patch tests used Finn chambers with 0.01% DPC on the upper back, scored after 6 days by International Contact Dermatitis Research Group standards. The patient cohort, mostly female, included alopecia areata with under or over 50% scalp involvement, alopecia totalis and alopecia universalis. Libraries were pooled for sequencing, and per-sample TCR yields varied mainly because of small differences in library volumes within the pool. Peripheral blood TCR repertoire changes were tracked in vivo in alopecia patients during primary and secondary sensitization to the hapten diphenylcyclopropenone (DPC). Patient blood was sampled pre-sensitization (week 0) and at 2, 6 and about 24 weeks after DPC sensitization. Blood for TCR sequencing was provided by twenty-nine alopecia patients at one to four time points (pre-sensitization, 2, 6 and 24 weeks). General findings and caveats noted by the study authors: Compared with pre-sensitization or healthy control sets, expanded TCRs formed significantly more large CDR3 similarity clusters, which is consistent with antigen-driven responses. DPC sensitization did not change the number of TCRs with a frequency above 1 in 1000, and there was no evidence of changes in global repertoire structure. The number of PT1 expanded TCRs positively correlated with patch test score, significant at thresholds 8, 16 and 32 but not 4. After repeated subsampling, the strength of the expansion versus patch-test correlation and the threshold at which it became significant changed. Alopecia, a presumed autoimmune disease, was present in all patients, so the immune response of the patients might differ from that of healthy individuals.

On this clonotype itself: Its cognate antigen has yet to be identified. No clone much larger than this one lies a single base away; base qualities are absent.

V is shortened by 1 base, J by 2 bases, and the region joining them spans 12 bases. Spanning cysteine to phenylalanine, the CDR3 consists of 15 amino acids. The only DNA kept is the CDR3, 45 bases in frame from the first base. CDR1 and CDR2, looked up from the germline V gene, are SGHVS and FNYEAQ. Receptor amplification or capture employed RACE. Instrument used: NextSeq 500. During library preparation, unique molecular identifiers were attached to individual cDNA molecules so that TCRs could be counted in a quantitative, reproducible way. From each blood RNA sample, both TCR alpha and TCR beta chains were sequenced. Turning to the authors' computational methods: Samples had a median of around 92,000 TCRs, with a range from about 20,000 to 690,600. The Decombinator software suite was used to annotate V, J and CDR3 in the TCR reads. For PS versus PT1 abundance plots, all samples were subsampled to the same number of TCRs (28,000). TCRs were defined as expanded if absent before sensitization and observed at least eight times at the 2-week time point. In TCRdb, the public reads were trimmed at Q25 with fastp and aligned with MiXCR, with productive beta chains retained. Rows matching on CDR3 protein sequence are summarized as one entry with the most common DNA and genes. The V and J calls and clone size come from TCRdb's table, not from the authors' own analysis. Recorded for this sample are tens of thousands of distinct CDR3 sequences; approximately 9% of them occurred a single time. The top ten hold about 3% of the sample.

Interpreted using the paper, the time point label stands for: patch test 2, 6 weeks after DPC sensitization. Taken with the paper, the label for treatment or condition translates to: therapeutic diphenylcyclopropenone sensitization with weekly scalp DPC. At each patch-test visit, blood was drawn before the patch test was applied. To be eligible, patients had to be aged 18 to 70, diagnosed with alopecia and judged suitable for DPC therapy, while pregnant patients were excluded. Total RNA was isolated from unfractionated whole blood collected in Tempus Blood RNA tubes. The source of this sequence is a woman aged 45-65 years with alopecia areata. Some clones in this sample may be carry-over from other donors' samples. Recombination linked TRBV7-6 to TRBJ2-7, and possibly TRBD2, on 6 matching bases. The specimen comprised whole blood, sampled in connection with sensitization to the hapten diphenylcyclopropenone (DPC). In nucleotide form, the sequence is TGTGCCAGCAGCTTAGACGCGGGGCGGACCTACGAGCAGTACTTC. It specifies CASSLDAGRTYEQYF.